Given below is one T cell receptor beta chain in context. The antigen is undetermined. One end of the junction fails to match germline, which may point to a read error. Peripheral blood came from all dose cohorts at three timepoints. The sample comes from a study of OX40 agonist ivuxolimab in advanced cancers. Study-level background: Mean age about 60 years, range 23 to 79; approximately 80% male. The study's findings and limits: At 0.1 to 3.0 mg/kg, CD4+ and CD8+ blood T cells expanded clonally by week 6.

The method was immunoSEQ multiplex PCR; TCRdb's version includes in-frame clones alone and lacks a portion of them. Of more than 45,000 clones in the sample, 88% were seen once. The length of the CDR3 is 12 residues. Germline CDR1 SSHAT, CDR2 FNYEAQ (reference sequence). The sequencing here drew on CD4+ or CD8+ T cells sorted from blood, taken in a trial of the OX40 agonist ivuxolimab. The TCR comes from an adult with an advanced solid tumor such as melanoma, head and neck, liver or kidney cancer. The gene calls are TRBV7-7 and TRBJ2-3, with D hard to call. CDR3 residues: CASSPGSGTQYF. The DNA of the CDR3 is TGTGCTAGCAGCCCTGGTTCTGGTACGCAGTATTTT.